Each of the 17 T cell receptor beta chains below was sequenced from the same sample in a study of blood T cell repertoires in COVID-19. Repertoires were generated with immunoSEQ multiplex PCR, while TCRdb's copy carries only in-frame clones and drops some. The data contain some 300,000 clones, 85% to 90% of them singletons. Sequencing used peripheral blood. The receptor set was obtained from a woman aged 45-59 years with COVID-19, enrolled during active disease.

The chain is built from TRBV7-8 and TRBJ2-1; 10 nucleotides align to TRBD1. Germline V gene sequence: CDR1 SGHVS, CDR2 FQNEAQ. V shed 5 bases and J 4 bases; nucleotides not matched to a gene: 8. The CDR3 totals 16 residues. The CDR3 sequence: CASSRGGTGVYNEQFF. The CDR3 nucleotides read TGTGCCAGCAGCCGCGGGGGGACAGGGGTATACAATGAGCAGTTCTTC.

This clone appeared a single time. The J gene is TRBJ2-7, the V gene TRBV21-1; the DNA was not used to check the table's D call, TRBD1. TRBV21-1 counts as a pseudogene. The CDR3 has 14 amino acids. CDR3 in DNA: TGTGCCAGCAGCACAAACAGGGGAAGGTACGAGCAGTACTTC. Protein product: CASSTNRGRYEQYF.

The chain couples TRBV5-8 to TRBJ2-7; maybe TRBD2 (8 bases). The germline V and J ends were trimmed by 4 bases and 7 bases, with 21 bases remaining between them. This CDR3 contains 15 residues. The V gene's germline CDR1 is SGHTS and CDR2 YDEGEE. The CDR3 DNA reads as TGTGCCAGCAGCCGGGAGGGACAGCTAAAACGGGAGCAGTACTTC. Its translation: CASSREGQLKREQYF. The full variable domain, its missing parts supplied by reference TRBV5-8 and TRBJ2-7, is EAGVTQSPTHLIKTRGQQATLRCSPISGHTSVYWYQQALGLGLQFLLWYDEGEERNRGNFPPRFSGRQFPNYSSELNVNALELEDSALYLCASSREGQLKREQYFGPGTRLTVT.

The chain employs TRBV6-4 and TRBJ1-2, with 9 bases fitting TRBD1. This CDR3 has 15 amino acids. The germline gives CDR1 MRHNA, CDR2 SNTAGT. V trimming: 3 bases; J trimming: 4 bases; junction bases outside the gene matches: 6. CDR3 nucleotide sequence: TGTGCCAGCAGTGAAGCCGGGACAGGGATCTATGGCTACACCTTC. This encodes CASSEAGTGIYGYTF.

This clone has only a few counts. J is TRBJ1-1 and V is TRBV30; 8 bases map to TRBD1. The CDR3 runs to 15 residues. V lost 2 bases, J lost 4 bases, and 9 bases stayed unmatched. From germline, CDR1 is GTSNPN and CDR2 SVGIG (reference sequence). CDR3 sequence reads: CAWSSRQGSTTEAFF. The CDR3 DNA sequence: TGTGCCTGGAGTTCCAGACAGGGGTCGACCACTGAAGCTTTCTTT.

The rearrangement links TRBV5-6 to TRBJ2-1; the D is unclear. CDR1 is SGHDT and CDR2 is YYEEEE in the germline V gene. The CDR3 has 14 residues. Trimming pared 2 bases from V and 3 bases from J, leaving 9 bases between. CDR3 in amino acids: CASSLTQNYNEQFF. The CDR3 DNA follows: TGTGCCAGCAGCTTAACGCAGAACTACAATGAGCAGTTCTTC.

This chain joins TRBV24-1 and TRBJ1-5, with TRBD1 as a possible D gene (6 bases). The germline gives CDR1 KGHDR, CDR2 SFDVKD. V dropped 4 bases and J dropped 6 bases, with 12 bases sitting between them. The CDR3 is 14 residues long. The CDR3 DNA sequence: TGTGCCACCAGTGAGGAAGGGGGTTTTCAGCCCCAGCATTTT. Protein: CATSEEGGFQPQHF.

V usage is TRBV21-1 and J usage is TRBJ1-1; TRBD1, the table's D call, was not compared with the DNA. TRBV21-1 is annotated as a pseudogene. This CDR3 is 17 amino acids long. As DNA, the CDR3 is TGTGCCAGCATCACTATTTCAGGACAGGGGCCGAACACTGAAGCTTTCTTT. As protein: CASITISGQGPNTEAFF.

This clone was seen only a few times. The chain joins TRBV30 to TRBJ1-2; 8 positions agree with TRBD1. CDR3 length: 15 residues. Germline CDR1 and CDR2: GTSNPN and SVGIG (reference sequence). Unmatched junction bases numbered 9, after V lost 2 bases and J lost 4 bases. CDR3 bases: TGTGCCTGGAGTTTACAGGGGGACCGACCCTATGGCTACACCTTC. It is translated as CAWSLQGDRPYGYTF.

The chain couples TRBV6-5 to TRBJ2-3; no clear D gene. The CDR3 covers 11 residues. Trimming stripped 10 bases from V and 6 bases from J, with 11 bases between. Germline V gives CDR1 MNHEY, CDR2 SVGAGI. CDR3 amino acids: CATRSMDTQYF. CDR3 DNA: TGTGCCACCCGGTCGATGGATACGCAGTATTTT.

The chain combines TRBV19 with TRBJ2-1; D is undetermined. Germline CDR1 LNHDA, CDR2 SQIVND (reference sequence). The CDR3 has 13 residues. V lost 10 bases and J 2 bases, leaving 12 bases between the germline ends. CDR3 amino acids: CATSRLPYNEQFF. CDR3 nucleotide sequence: TGTGCCACATCGAGGTTGCCCTACAATGAGCAGTTCTTC.

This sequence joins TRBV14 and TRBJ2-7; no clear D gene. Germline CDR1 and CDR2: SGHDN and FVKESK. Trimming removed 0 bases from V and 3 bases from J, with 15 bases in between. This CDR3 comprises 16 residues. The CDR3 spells CASSQDTAVRRYEQYF. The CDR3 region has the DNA TGTGCCAGCAGCCAAGATACGGCGGTCCGCCGCTACGAGCAGTACTTC.

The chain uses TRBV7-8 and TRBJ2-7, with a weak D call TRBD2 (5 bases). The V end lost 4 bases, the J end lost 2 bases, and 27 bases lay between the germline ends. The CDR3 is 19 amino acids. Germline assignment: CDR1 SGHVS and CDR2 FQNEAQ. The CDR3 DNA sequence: TGTGCCAGCAGCTCTTCACGTGGCGGGTCGGCGGGTGGGACCTACGAGCAGTACTTC. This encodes CASSSSRGGSAGGTYEQYF.

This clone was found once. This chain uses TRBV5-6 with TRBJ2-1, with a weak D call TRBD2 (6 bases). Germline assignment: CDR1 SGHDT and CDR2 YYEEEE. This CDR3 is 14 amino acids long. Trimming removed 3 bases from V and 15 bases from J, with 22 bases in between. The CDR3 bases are TGTGCCAGCAGCTCACCGGGACTCCCATTCAGTACGTTCTTC. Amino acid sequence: CASSSPGLPFSTFF.

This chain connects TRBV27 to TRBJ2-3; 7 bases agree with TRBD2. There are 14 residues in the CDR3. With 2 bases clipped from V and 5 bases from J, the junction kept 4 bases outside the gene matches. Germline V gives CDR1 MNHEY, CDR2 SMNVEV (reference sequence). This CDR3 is CASSLGASGDTQYF. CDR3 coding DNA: TGTGCCAGCAGTTTAGGGGCTAGCGGAGATACGCAGTATTTT.

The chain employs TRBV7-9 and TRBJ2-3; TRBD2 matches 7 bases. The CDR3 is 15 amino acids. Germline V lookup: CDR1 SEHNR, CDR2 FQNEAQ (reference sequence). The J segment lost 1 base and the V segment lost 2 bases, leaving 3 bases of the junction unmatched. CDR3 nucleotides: TGTGCCAGCAGCTTACTAGCGGAAGGCACAGATACGCAGTATTTT. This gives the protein CASSLLAEGTDTQYF.

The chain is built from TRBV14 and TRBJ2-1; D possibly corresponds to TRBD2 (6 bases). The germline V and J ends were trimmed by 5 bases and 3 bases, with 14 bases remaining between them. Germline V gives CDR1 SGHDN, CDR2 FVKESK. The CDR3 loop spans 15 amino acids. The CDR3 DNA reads TGTGCCAGCAGCGCGAGGGCAGCGGGCTACAATGAGCAGTTCTTC. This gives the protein CASSARAAGYNEQFF.